These 3 T cell receptor beta chains came from one sample sequenced in a study of CD8+CD57+ T cells in acquired aplastic anemia. TCR beta VDJ and CDR3 were profiled, and genomic DNA was the template. Each CDR3 protein is one row after TCRdb ran MiXCR on the reads. The data show 200,000 or so distinct CDR3 sequences, with 64% seen just once and just over 45% held by the top ten. The sequenced sample was sorted CD4+, CD8+, or CD8+CD57+ T cells (not recorded which) from PBMCs. These receptor sequences come from a human donor with severe aplastic anemia or a healthy control (not recorded which).

This clonotype was counted between two and nine times. This sequence joins TRBV7-6 and TRBJ2-7; perhaps TRBD2 as D (6 bases). Trimming cost V 5 bases and J 7 bases, with 15 bases left between them. The CDR3 has 13 residues. Germline V gene sequence: CDR1 SGHVS, CDR2 FNYEAQ. This CDR3 reads CASSRDSLGEQYF. CDR3 in DNA: TGTGCCAGCAGCCGGGACTCCCTGGGGGAGCAGTACTTC.

The J gene is TRBJ2-7, the V gene TRBV10-2; D is unclear. The J call is uncertain, as TRBJ1-2 better fits the DNA end. This CDR3 spans 12 amino acids. Per germline, CDR1 WSHSY and CDR2 SAAADI. The CDR3 here is CASRPGERGYTF. In nucleotides, the CDR3 is TGCGCCAGCAGGCCCGGAGAGCGCGGCTACACCTTC.

This clonotype was seen more than once but under ten times. The rearrangement links TRBV10-3 to TRBJ2-7, with 7 bases aligning to TRBD1. Per germline, CDR1 ENHRY and CDR2 SYGVKD. The J segment lost 5 bases and the V segment lost 7 bases, leaving 8 bases of the junction unmatched. The CDR3 covers 13 residues. The CDR3 coding sequence is TGTGCCATCATGAGGGGGCTCTTGGACGAGCAGTACTTC. It codes for CAIMRGLLDEQYF.